The next 19 T cell receptor beta chains were all read from a single sample in a study of Tregs in tolerant kidney transplant recipients. Data came from immunoSEQ multiplex PCR; TCRdb stores just in-frame clones and leaves some out. Of around 78,000 clones in the sample, about 91% are singletons; the top ten hold 0.34%. The material sequenced was Tregs from blood, taken before the transplant. The origin of the receptors is a human donor who received a combined kidney and bone marrow transplant.

The chain has TRBV28 and TRBJ1-5; TRBD1 agrees at 7 bases. V gave up 2 bases and J gave up 11 bases; unmatched junction bases: 9. This CDR3 contains 14 residues. Germline CDR1 reads MDHEN; CDR2 reads SYDVKM. CDR3 sequence: CASSLQGGQGTQHF. The CDR3 DNA sequence: TGTGCCAGCAGTTTACAAGGGGGCCAGGGTACCCAGCATTTT.

The chain links TRBV7-3 to TRBJ1-1; 7 nucleotides align to TRBD1. Germline CDR1 reads SGHTA; CDR2 reads FQGTGA. This CDR3 contains 14 residues. V was clipped by 5 bases and J by 0 bases; unmatched bases: 3. The CDR3 region is CASSPQGMNTEAFF. In DNA, the CDR3 is TGTGCCAGCAGCCCACAGGGGATGAACACTGAAGCTTTCTTT.

The CDR3 here is CASSLDRGGNTEAFF. In DNA form, the CDR3 reads TGTGCCAGCAGTCTCGACAGGGGGGGGAACACTGAAGCTTTCTTT. V gene TRBV2 combines with J gene TRBJ1-1; 9 positions match TRBD1. CDR3 length: 15 amino acids. Unmatched junction bases numbered 5, after V lost 5 bases and J lost 1 base. The V gene's germline CDR1 is SNHLY and CDR2 FYNNEI. The full variable domain, with the rest looked up from reference TRBV2 and TRBJ1-1, is EPEVTQTPSHQVTQMGQEVILRCVPISNHLYFYWYRQILGQKVEFLVSFYNNEISEKSEIFDDQFSVERPDGSNFTLKIRSTKLEDSAMYFCASSLDRGGNTEAFFGQGTRLTVV.

A note on this clone: Germline and junction disagree at one end, which may indicate a read error. V gene TRBV6-5 combines with J gene TRBJ1-2; D gene ambiguous. This CDR3 is 11 amino acids long. Germline values: CDR1 MNHEY, CDR2 SVGAGI. CDR3 DNA sequence: TGTGCCAGCAGGGATCACTATGGCCACACCTTC. Amino acids: CASRDHYGHTF.

The rearrangement uses TRBV13 and TRBJ2-5, with D maybe TRBD2 (6 bases). The DNA end is more similar to TRBJ2-7, so the J call may be wrong. The CDR3 has 22 residues. Per germline, CDR1 PRHDT and CDR2 FYEKMQ (reference sequence). The CDR3 sequence is CASSQYYGPGEGFSFGSYEQYF. DNA of the CDR3: TGTGCCAGCAGCCAGTACTACGGACCGGGGGAAGGGTTTTCCTTTGGCTCCTACGAGCAGTACTTC.

The rearrangement links TRBV10-3 to TRBJ2-1, with D tentatively TRBD2 (6 bases). This CDR3 has 13 residues. Trimming stripped 2 bases from V and 10 bases from J, with 12 bases between. From germline, CDR1 is ENHRY and CDR2 SYGVKD. DNA for the CDR3: TGTGCCATCAGTGAGCTAGAGGGGAGGGAGCAGTTCTTC. Amino acids: CAISELEGREQFF.

This chain connects TRBV5-1 to TRBJ2-1, with 7 bases that match TRBD2. V was clipped by 1 base and J by 6 bases; unmatched bases: 7. CDR1 SGHRS and CDR2 YFSETQ come from the germline V gene. This CDR3 contains 15 residues. CDR3 loop: CASSLIEAGANEQFF. CDR3 sequence (DNA): TGCGCCAGCAGCTTGATTGAGGCGGGAGCCAATGAGCAGTTCTTC.

This clone has more than one count but fewer than ten. The CDR3 DNA reads TGTGCTAGTGGGCAAACGTATGAGCAGTTCTTC. Translation gives CASGQTYEQFF. The chain employs TRBV12-5 and TRBJ2-1; D is undetermined. Germline CDR1 and CDR2: LGHNT and FRNRAP. V dropped 6 bases and J dropped 8 bases, with 8 bases sitting between them. The length of the CDR3 is 11 residues.

The V and J genes are TRBV7-9 and TRBJ2-3, with 12 bases aligning to TRBD2. CDR1 is SEHNR, CDR2 FQNEAQ, per germline (reference sequence). J lost 4 bases, V lost 5 bases, and 7 bases had no gene match. This CDR3 region has 16 residues. This CDR3 reads CASSLLTSGGADTQYF. The CDR3 DNA sequence: TGTGCCAGCAGCCTGTTGACTAGCGGGGGTGCAGATACGCAGTATTTT. The whole variable domain, filled in from reference TRBV7-9 and TRBJ2-3, reads DTGVSQNPRHKITKRGQNVTFRCDPISEHNRLYWYRQTLGQGPEFLTYFQNEAQLEKSRLLSDRFSAERPKGSFSTLEIQRTEQGDSAMYLCASSLLTSGGADTQYFGPGTRLTVL.

The chain is built from TRBV7-9 and TRBJ1-1; D is unresolved. This CDR3 contains 15 residues. Looked up from germline, CDR1 is SEHNR and CDR2 is FQNEAQ (reference sequence). V gave up 5 bases and J gave up 1 base, with 14 bases separating them. In nucleotides, the CDR3 is TGTGCCAGCAGCCCGATCCGACAAGCGAACACTGAAGCTTTCTTT. The encoded protein is CASSPIRQANTEAFF.

The chain recombines TRBV27 with TRBJ1-2; D uncertain. The CDR3 is 14 residues long. Trimming took off 1 base at V and 5 bases at J, with 11 bases between the two ends. The germline V gene has CDR1 MNHEY and CDR2 SMNVEV (reference sequence). DNA of the CDR3: TGTGCCAGCAGTTTATATTCCGGGAATTATGGCTACACCTTC. Amino acid sequence: CASSLYSGNYGYTF.

As for this clone: The same CDR3 can be traced to other DNA sequences in this sample. The rearrangement uses TRBV6-1 and TRBJ1-5; 7 nucleotides match TRBD1. J was trimmed by 0 bases and V by 5 bases; bases with no gene match: 4. Germline V lookup: CDR1 MNHNS, CDR2 SASEGT. The CDR3 has 15 residues. The CDR3 loop reads CASSPGTDSNQPQHF. The DNA of the CDR3 is TGTGCCAGCAGTCCAGGGACAGATAGCAATCAGCCCCAGCATTTT.

The chain uses TRBV9 and TRBJ2-7; 10 nucleotides agree with TRBD1. J gave up 3 bases and V 3 bases, and 6 bases lay outside the gene matches. This CDR3 is 15 amino acids long. Germline V lookup: CDR1 SGDLS, CDR2 YYNGEE. CDR3 in DNA: TGTGCCAGCAGCGAGGGGACAGGGGTAATCTACGAGCAGTACTTC. This translates into CASSEGTGVIYEQYF.

The chain is built from TRBV18 and TRBJ2-7; 7 nucleotides match TRBD1. The V gene's germline CDR1 is KGHSH and CDR2 LQKENI. CDR3 length: 12 amino acids. The J segment lost 13 bases and the V segment lost 6 bases, leaving 12 bases of the junction unmatched. The CDR3, as DNA: TGTGCCAGCTCCCACGGACAGGACCCGCTTTACTTC. This codes for CASSHGQDPLYF.

The CDR3 loop is CAWRRSGTPFDEQFF. The CDR3 DNA reads TGTGCCTGGAGGAGATCTGGGACTCCCTTCGATGAGCAGTTCTTC. This rearrangement joins TRBV30 to TRBJ2-1, with D possibly being TRBD2 (6 bases). Germline CDR1 is GTSNPN and CDR2 is SVGIG (reference sequence). The CDR3 is 15 residues long. Trimming left V 3 bases short and J 8 bases short, with 20 bases between.

This clone came up once. This sequence joins TRBV7-8 and TRBJ2-1, with 11 bases aligning to TRBD2. Per the germline V gene, CDR1 is SGHVS and CDR2 is FQNEAQ. The CDR3 consists of 15 residues. After removal of 4 bases from V and 10 bases from J, the junction contained 9 bases not matched to a gene. CDR3 in amino acids: CASSSLAGATWEQFF. The DNA for the CDR3 is TGTGCCAGCAGCTCACTAGCGGGAGCGACGTGGGAGCAGTTCTTC.

The chain couples TRBV6-5 to TRBJ2-3, with TRBD2 matching 12 bases. V lost 5 bases, J lost 5 bases, and 2 bases stayed unmatched. This CDR3 has 14 amino acids. The germline V gene has CDR1 MNHEY and CDR2 SVGAGI. CDR3 protein: CASSGGLAGDTQYF. CDR3 DNA sequence: TGTGCCAGCAGTGGGGGACTAGCGGGAGATACGCAGTATTTT.

This chain links TRBV11-2 with TRBJ2-2; a weak D match, TRBD1 (5 bases). Germline V lookup: CDR1 SGHAT, CDR2 FQNNGV. V dropped 3 bases and J dropped 4 bases, with 15 bases sitting between them. The length of the CDR3 is 16 residues. The CDR3 region has the DNA TGTGCCAGCAGCTTTCAAGGACACGCCGCCACCGGGGAGCTGTTTTTT. Translation: CASSFQGHAATGELFF. The full variable domain, rest sourced from reference TRBV11-2 and TRBJ2-2, is EAGVAQSPRYKIIEKRQSVAFWCNPISGHATLYWYQQILGQGPKLLIQFQNNGVVDDSQLPKDRFSAERLKGVDSTLKIQPAKLEDSAVYLCASSFQGHAATGELFFGEGSRLTVL.

The chain uses TRBV9 and TRBJ2-3; 7 bases fit TRBD2. CDR3 length: 15 residues. V lost 4 bases and J lost 2; bases outside the gene matches: 7. The germline CDR1 and CDR2 sequences are SGDLS and YYNGEE. The CDR3 DNA is TGTGCCAGCAGCCAGCGGGACTATTACACAGATACGCAGTATTTT. Translated: CASSQRDYYTDTQYF.